This TCR beta chain originates from a study of blood T cell repertoires in COVID-19. About the research overall: PBMCs, B-cell-depleted T cells, or T cells provided the cDNA or gDNA that made up the material.

Sequenced by immunoSEQ multiplex PCR; TCRdb stores in-frame clones only, minus some. The sample yields 400,000 to 450,000 clones, around 87% seen once. J was trimmed by 1 base and V by 4 bases; bases with no gene match: 2. The CDR3 length is 13 residues. Germline CDR1 reads SQVTM; CDR2 reads ANQGSEA. The sample comprised PBMCs or T cells enriched from blood (not recorded which). The J gene is TRBJ2-5, the V gene TRBV29-1; 8 nucleotides agree with TRBD2. The clonotype originates from a man between 25 and 39 years old who had recovered from COVID-19. The CDR3 loop reads CSVGAGGQETQYF. Written as DNA, the CDR3 is TGCAGCGTTGGGGCGGGAGGCCAAGAGACCCAGTACTTC.